What follows are 16 T cell receptor beta chains derived from one specimen sequenced in a study of cytomegalovirus exposure and HLA in healthy donors. It was with 60 Vbeta and 13 Jbeta primers that the PCR ran. The assay was immunoSEQ multiplex PCR, and TCRdb's table has in-frame clones only and misses some. The repertoire includes 100,000 to 120,000 clones, about 78% of them detected once, and around 1.2% sits in the top ten. Sequenced input: PBMCs. The receptors stem from a man younger than 40 in good health and CMV-seronegative.

The rearrangement joins TRBV7-2 to TRBJ1-1, with D maybe TRBD1 (5 bases). V was shortened by 3 bases and J by 11 bases, with 13 bases between the two germline ends. The CDR3 consists of 12 residues. Germline CDR1 and CDR2: SGHTA and FQGNSA. CDR3 sequence: CASSFPGLGAFF. Here the CDR3 DNA reads TGTGCCAGCAGCTTTCCGGGACTTGGGGCTTTCTTT. Full variable domain (outside the CDR3, taken from reference TRBV7-2 and TRBJ1-1): GAGVSQSPSNKVTEKGKDVELRCDPISGHTALYWYRQSLGQGLEFLIYFQGNSAPDKSGLPSDRFSAERTGGSVSTLTIQRTQQEDSAVYLCASSFPGLGAFFGQGTRLTVV.

V and J are TRBV7-2 and TRBJ2-3; 13 nucleotides line up with TRBD2. The germline CDR1 and CDR2 sequences are SGHTA and FQGNSA. With V trimmed by 0 bases and J by 1 base, 1 base remained unmatched. There are 17 residues in the CDR3. CDR3: CASSLAGTSGGTDTQYF. The CDR3 bases are TGTGCCAGCAGCTTAGCTGGGACTAGCGGGGGCACAGATACGCAGTATTTT.

A single count supports this clone. This rearrangement joins TRBV6-1 to TRBJ2-7; D is uncertain. V lost 0 bases, J lost 2 bases, and 5 bases lay in between. CDR3 length equals 13 residues. Germline V gives CDR1 MNHNS, CDR2 SASEGT. CDR3 in DNA: TGTGCCAGCAGTGAAGCGGGCCCCTACGAGCAGTACTTC. Translation gives CASSEAGPYEQYF.

The chain links TRBV5-8 to TRBJ2-2; 8 positions agree with TRBD1. The length of the CDR3 is 16 residues. The V gene's germline CDR1 is SGHTS and CDR2 YDEGEE. The J segment lost 1 base and the V segment lost 1 base, leaving 3 bases of the junction unmatched. The CDR3 DNA is TGTGCCAGCAGCTTGTTGGACAGGGTGAACACCGGGGAGCTGTTTTTT. Residues: CASSLLDRVNTGELFF.

The chain carries TRBV28 and TRBJ1-2, with 12 nucleotides matching TRBD1. Germline CDR1 reads MDHEN; CDR2 reads SYDVKM. Losses at the gene ends were 4 bases for V and 4 bases for J; bases not matched to a gene: 10. The CDR3 covers 17 residues. The CDR3 sequence is CASSSGTGGFGGYGYTF. CDR3 DNA: TGTGCCAGCAGTTCCGGGACAGGGGGCTTTGGAGGCTATGGCTACACCTTC.

The chain is built from TRBV11-2 and TRBJ1-2; maybe TRBD1 (6 bases). Trimming removed 5 bases from V and 7 bases from J, with 17 bases in between. Germline V CDR1 and CDR2: SGHAT, FQNNGV. The CDR3 sequence is 14 residues long. CDR3 amino acids: CASSPPGGYGGYTF. CDR3 DNA: TGTGCCAGCAGCCCTCCGGGGGGCTACGGTGGCTACACCTTC. The complete variable domain, with remaining parts taken from reference TRBV11-2 and TRBJ1-2, reads EAGVAQSPRYKIIEKRQSVAFWCNPISGHATLYWYQQILGQGPKLLIQFQNNGVVDDSQLPKDRFSAERLKGVDSTLKIQPAKLEDSAVYLCASSPPGGYGGYTFGSGTRLTVV.

V gene TRBV6-6 combines with J gene TRBJ1-2; unclear D gene. Trimming pared 5 bases from V and 8 bases from J, leaving 12 bases between. The CDR3 is 12 residues long. CDR1 MNHNY and CDR2 SVGAGI come from the germline V gene (reference sequence). DNA of the CDR3: TGTGCCAGCAGTGCACGGGGAGGCGGCTACACCTTC. Translating it yields CASSARGGGYTF.

A single count supports this clone. This sequence joins TRBV30 and TRBJ1-1, with D possibly being TRBD1 (6 bases). The CDR3 totals 14 residues. Germline-derived CDR1 and CDR2 are GTSNPN and SVGIG (reference sequence). Trimming took 4 bases from V and 0 from J, leaving 12 bases between them. CDR3 amino acids: CAWTLQGMNTEAFF. The CDR3 DNA is TGTGCCTGGACCCTACAGGGAATGAACACTGAAGCTTTCTTT.

V usage is TRBV10-1 and J usage is TRBJ1-1; D is perhaps TRBD1 (6 bases). The CDR3 is made up of 14 amino acids. V was shortened by 4 bases and J by 4 bases, with 13 bases between the two germline ends. CDR1 and CDR2 (germline): WNHNN, SYGVQD (reference sequence). CDR3 in DNA: TGCGCCAGCAGTGCCACAGGGATTCCCACTGAAGCTTTCTTT. Protein product: CASSATGIPTEAFF.

The V gene is TRBV28, the J gene TRBJ1-1, with a weak D call TRBD1 (5 bases). The CDR3 length is 11 residues. Germline CDR1 and CDR2: MDHEN and SYDVKM. V was trimmed by 8 bases and J by 5 bases, leaving 9 bases between them. For the CDR3, the DNA is TGTGCCAGCTCTGGGGGGACTGAAGCTTTCTTT. It specifies CASSGGTEAFF.

The chain recombines TRBV5-1 with TRBJ1-1; TRBD1 aligns across 10 bases. Germline V gene data show CDR1 as SGHRS and CDR2 as YFSETQ. The CDR3 loop spans 14 amino acids. Unmatched junction bases numbered 5, after V lost 4 bases and J lost 5 bases. CDR3 loop: CASSKGQGVTEAFF. The CDR3 DNA reads TGCGCCAGCAGCAAAGGACAGGGGGTAACTGAAGCTTTCTTT.

The chain uses TRBV13 and TRBJ2-7; possibly TRBD2 for D (6 bases). Trimming took off 5 bases at V and 5 bases at J, with 10 bases between the two ends. The CDR3 has 12 residues. From germline, CDR1 is PRHDT and CDR2 FYEKMQ (reference sequence). The CDR3 loop reads CASSPTRNEQYF. The DNA for the CDR3 is TGTGCCAGCAGCCCGACTAGGAACGAGCAGTACTTC. The full variable domain, rest sourced from reference TRBV13 and TRBJ2-7, is AAGVIQSPRHLIKEKRETATLKCYPIPRHDTVYWYQQGPGQDPQFLISFYEKMQSDKGSIPDRFSAQQFSDYHSELNMSSLELGDSALYFCASSPTRNEQYFGPGTRLTVT.

For the CDR3, the DNA is TGTGCCAGCAGTTCCCGGGACAGAAAGAACACTGAAGCTTTCTTT. Translation gives CASSSRDRKNTEAFF. The chain joins TRBV27 to TRBJ1-1, with 7 bases that match TRBD1. Per the germline V gene, CDR1 is MNHEY and CDR2 is SMNVEV (reference sequence). With 4 bases clipped from V and 1 base from J, the junction kept 6 bases outside the gene matches. This CDR3 is 15 amino acids long.

This rearrangement joins TRBV4-1 to TRBJ2-7; D is uncertain. The V and J ends lost 0 bases and 0 bases respectively, with 9 bases between them. The CDR3 spans 15 residues. Germline V CDR1 and CDR2: MGHRA, YSYEKL. The CDR3 sequence: CASSQEVTNSYEQYF. CDR3 nucleotide sequence: TGCGCCAGCAGCCAAGAGGTAACTAACTCCTACGAGCAGTACTTC.

The chain recombines TRBV5-7 with TRBJ2-7, with D possibly TRBD1 on 5 matching bases. TRBV5-7 is noted as an ORF with a role that remains uncertain. The CDR3 runs 13 residues. V dropped 3 bases and J dropped 5 bases, with 12 bases sitting between them. The CDR3 sequence: CASSSGNHHEQYF. In DNA form, the CDR3 reads TGTGCCAGCAGCTCAGGGAACCATCACGAGCAGTACTTC.

The chain uses TRBV7-2 and TRBJ2-3, with unresolved D. The length of the CDR3 is 12 residues. Trimming cost V 6 bases and J 4 bases, with 8 bases left between them. Germline-derived CDR1 and CDR2 are SGHTA and FQGNSA. This chain's CDR3 is CASSTTADTQYF. The DNA of the CDR3 is TGTGCCAGCAGTACAACCGCAGATACGCAGTATTTT.